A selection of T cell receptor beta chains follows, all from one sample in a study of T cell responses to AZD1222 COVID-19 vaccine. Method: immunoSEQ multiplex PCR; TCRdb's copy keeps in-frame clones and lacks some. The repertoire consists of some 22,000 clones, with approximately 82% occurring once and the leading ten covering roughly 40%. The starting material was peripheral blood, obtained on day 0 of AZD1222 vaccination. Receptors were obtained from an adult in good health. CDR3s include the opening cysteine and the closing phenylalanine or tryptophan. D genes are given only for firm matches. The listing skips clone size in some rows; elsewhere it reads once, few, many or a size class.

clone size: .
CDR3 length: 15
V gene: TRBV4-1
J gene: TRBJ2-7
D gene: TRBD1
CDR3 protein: CASSQGRDSSYEQYF
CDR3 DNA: TGCGCCAGCAGCCAAGGAAGGGACAGTTCCTACGAGCAGTACTTC

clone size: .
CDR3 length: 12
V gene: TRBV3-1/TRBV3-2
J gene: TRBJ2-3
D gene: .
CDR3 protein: CASSQVADTQYF
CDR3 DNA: TGTGCCAGCAGCCAAGTTGCAGATACGCAGTATTTT

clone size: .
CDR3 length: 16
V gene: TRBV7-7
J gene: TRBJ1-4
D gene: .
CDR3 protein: CASSLLCHRANEKLFF
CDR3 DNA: TGTGCTAGCAGCTTGTTATGCCACCGGGCTAATGAAAAACTGTTTTTT

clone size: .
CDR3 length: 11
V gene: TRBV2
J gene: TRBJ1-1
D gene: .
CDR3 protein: CASSQDSEAFF
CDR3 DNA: TGTGCCAGCAGTCAAGACAGTGAAGCTTTCTTT

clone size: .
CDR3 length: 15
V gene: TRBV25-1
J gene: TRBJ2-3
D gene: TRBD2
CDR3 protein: CASSEGSGVTDTQYF
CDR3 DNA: TGTGCCAGCAGTGAAGGGAGCGGGGTCACAGATACGCAGTATTTT

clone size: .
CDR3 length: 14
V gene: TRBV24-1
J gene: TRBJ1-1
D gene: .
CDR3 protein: CATRPTKGGTEAFF
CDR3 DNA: TGTGCCACCAGACCCACTAAGGGGGGAACTGAAGCTTTCTTT

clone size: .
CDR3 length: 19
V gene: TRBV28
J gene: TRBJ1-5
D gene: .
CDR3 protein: CASSLWPLGGGVSNQPQHF
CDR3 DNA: TGTGCCAGCAGTTTATGGCCCTTGGGGGGAGGAGTGAGCAATCAGCCCCAGCATTTT

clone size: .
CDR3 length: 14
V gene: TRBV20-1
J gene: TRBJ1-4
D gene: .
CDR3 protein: CSASRGRVGEKLFF
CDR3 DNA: TGCAGTGCTAGTAGGGGCAGGGTGGGAGAAAAACTGTTTTTT

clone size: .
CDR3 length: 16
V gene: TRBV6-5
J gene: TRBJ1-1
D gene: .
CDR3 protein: CASSLNPDSPLAEAFF
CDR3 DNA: TGTGCCAGCAGTTTGAACCCGGACAGCCCTTTGGCTGAAGCTTTCTTT

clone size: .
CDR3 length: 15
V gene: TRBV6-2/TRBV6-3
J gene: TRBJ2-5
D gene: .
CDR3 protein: CASSSGWGPQQTQYF
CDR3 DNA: TGTGCCAGCAGTAGCGGCTGGGGCCCTCAACAGACCCAGTACTTC

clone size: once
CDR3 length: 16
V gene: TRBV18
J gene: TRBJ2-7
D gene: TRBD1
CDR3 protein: CASSLTSGTGSAEQYF
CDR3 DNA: TGTGCCAGCTCACTCACGTCGGGGACAGGTTCCGCCGAGCAGTACTTC

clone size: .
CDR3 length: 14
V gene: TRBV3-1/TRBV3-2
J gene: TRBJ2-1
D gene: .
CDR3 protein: CASSQGSGSNEQFF
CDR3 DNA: TGTGCCAGCAGCCAAGGATCCGGGAGCAATGAGCAGTTCTTC

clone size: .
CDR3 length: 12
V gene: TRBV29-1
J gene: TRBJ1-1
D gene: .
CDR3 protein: CSVRRENTEAFF
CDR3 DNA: TGCAGCGTCCGCAGGGAGAACACTGAAGCTTTCTTT

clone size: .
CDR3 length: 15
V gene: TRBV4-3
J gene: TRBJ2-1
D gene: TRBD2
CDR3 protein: CASSQEWTSSNEQFF
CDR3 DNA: TGCGCCAGCAGCCAAGAATGGACTAGCAGCAATGAGCAGTTCTTC

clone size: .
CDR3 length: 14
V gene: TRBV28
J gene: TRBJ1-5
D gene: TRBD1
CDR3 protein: CASSFGQAIQPQHF
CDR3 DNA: TGTGCCAGCAGTTTCGGACAGGCAATTCAGCCCCAGCATTTT

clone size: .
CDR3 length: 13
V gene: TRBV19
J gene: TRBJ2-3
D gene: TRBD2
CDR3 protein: CASTAGVSDTQYF
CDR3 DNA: TGTGCCAGTACGGCGGGAGTGAGCGATACGCAGTATTTT

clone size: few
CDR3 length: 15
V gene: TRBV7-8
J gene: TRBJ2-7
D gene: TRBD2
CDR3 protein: CASSLLAGGTYEQYF
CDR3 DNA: TGTGCCAGCAGCTTATTGGCGGGAGGGACCTACGAGCAGTACTTC

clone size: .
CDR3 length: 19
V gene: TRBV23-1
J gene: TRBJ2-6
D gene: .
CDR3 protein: CASSQPVVPVHSGANVLTF
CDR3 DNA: TGCGCCAGCAGTCAACCGGTTGTCCCTGTACATTCTGGGGCCAACGTCCTGACTTTC

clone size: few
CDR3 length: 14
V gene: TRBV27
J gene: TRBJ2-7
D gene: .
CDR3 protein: CASSLSADSYEQYF
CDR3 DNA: TGTGCCAGCAGTTTATCGGCAGACTCCTACGAGCAGTACTTC

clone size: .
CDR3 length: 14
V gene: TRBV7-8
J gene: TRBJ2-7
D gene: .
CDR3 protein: CASSTRTETYEQYF
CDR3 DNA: TGTGCCAGCAGCACGCGGACAGAAACCTACGAGCAGTACTTC

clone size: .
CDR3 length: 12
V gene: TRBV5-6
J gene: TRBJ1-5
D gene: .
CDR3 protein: CASSSLGQPQHF
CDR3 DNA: TGTGCCAGCAGCTCGTTGGGTCAGCCCCAGCATTTT

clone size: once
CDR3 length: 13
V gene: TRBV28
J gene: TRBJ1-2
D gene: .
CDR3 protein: CASSPTGKGGYTF
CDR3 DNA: TGTGCCAGCAGTCCAACAGGGAAAGGTGGCTACACCTTC

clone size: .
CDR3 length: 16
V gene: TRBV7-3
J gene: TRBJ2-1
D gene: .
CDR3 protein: CASSLIVAGGINEQFF
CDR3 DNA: TGTGCCAGCAGCTTAATAGTGGCGGGCGGGATAAATGAGCAGTTCTTC

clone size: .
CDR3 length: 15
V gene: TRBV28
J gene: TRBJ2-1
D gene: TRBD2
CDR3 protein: CASDLAGGGLNEQFF
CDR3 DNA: TGTGCCAGCGACCTAGCGGGGGGGGGCCTCAATGAGCAGTTCTTC

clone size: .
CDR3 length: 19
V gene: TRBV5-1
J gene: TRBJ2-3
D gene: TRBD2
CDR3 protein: CASSTGLAGGVASTDTQYF
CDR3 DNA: TGCGCCAGCAGCACGGGACTAGCGGGGGGTGTCGCTAGCACAGATACGCAGTATTTT

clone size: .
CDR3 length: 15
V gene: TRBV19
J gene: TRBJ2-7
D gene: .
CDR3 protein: CASSISGLSSYEQYF
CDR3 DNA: TGTGCCAGTAGTATCTCCGGACTATCCTCGTACGAGCAGTACTTC

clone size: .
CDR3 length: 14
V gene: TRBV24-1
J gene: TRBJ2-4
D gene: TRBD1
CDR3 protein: CATSDPGTGGVQYF
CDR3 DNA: TGTGCCACCAGTGACCCCGGGACAGGGGGGGTGCAGTACTTC

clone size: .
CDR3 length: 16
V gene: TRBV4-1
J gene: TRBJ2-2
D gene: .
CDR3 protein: CASSPNKGRNTGELFF
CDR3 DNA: TGCGCCAGCAGCCCTAATAAGGGCAGAAACACCGGGGAGCTGTTTTTT